The following is a TCR beta chain sequence with its context. Between the trimmed V and J ends, which lost 0 bases and 6 bases, there was a span of 9 bases. This CDR3 has 14 residues. CDR1 is KGHSH, CDR2 LQKENI, per germline. Using immunoSEQ multiplex PCR, the repertoire was profiled, and TCRdb retains in-frame clones only, with some absent. The data show some 2.3 million clones, just over 90% seen once. This sample is drawn from a study of shared clonotypes between healthy human individuals. Looking at the study overall: CD4 naive and memory got three plates each, CD8 naive two, CD8 memory one.

Input material: naive CD4+ T cells from PBMCs. Subset here: CD45RA+ positively selected. This rearrangement joins TRBV18 to TRBJ2-1; D uncertain. The source of this sequence is a man younger than 35 in good health. Some clones in this sample may be carry-over from other donors' samples. The CDR3 DNA sequence: TGTGCCAGCTCACCACCGGTGCAGGTCAATGAGCAGTTCTTC. This sequence encodes CASSPPVQVNEQFF.